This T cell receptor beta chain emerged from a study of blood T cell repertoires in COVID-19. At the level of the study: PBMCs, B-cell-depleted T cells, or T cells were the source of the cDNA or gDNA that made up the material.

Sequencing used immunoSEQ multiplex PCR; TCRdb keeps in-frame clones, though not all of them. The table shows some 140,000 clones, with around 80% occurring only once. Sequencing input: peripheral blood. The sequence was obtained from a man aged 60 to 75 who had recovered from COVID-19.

The CDR3: CASSQSAGGQTQYF. The CDR3 coding sequence is TGTGCCAGCAGTCAGTCAGCGGGAGGGCAGACCCAGTACTTC. The chain recombines TRBV6-2 or TRBV6-3 with TRBJ2-5; 10 bases map to TRBD2. V trimming: 5 bases; J trimming: 6 bases; junction bases outside the gene matches: 6. The germline gives CDR1 MNHEY, CDR2 SVGEGT. The CDR3 consists of 14 residues.